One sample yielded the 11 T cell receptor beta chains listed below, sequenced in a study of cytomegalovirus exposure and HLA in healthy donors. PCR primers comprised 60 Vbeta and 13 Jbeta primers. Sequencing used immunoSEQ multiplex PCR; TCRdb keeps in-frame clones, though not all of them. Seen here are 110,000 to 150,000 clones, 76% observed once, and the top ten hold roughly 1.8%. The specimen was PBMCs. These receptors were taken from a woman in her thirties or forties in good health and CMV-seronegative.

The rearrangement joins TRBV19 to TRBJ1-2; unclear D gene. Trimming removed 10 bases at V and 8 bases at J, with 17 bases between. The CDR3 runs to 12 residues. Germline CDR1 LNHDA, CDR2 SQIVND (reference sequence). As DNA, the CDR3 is TGTGCCACACTAGGACCTTCGGGGGGCTACACCTTC. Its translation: CATLGPSGGYTF.

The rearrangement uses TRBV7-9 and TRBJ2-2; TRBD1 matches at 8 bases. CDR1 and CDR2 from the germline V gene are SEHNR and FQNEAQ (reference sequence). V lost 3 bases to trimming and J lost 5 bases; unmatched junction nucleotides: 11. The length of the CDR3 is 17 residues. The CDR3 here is CASSFEFGTGSTGELFF. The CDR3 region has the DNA TGTGCCAGCAGCTTTGAATTCGGGACAGGCTCGACCGGGGAGCTGTTTTTT.

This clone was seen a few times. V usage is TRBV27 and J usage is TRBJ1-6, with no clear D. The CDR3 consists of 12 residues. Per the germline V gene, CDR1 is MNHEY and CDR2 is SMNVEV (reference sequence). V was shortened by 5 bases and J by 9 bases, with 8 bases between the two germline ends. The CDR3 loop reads CASSPSFSPLHF. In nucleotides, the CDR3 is TGTGCCAGCAGTCCCTCCTTTTCACCCCTCCACTTT.

The CDR3 DNA is TGTGCCAGCAGAAGGAACAGGTACTCAGGCTATGGCTACACCTTC. Its translation is CASRRNRYSGYGYTF. The chain uses TRBV6-1 and TRBJ1-2, with a possible D match to TRBD1 (5 bases). Germline-derived CDR1 and CDR2 are MNHNS and SASEGT. This CDR3 is 15 amino acids long. V lost 6 bases and J 4 bases, leaving 18 bases between the germline ends.

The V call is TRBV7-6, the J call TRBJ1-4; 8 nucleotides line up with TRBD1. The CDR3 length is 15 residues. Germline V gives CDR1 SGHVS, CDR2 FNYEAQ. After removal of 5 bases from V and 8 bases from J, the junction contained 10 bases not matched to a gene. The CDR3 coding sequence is TGTGCCAGCAGCCTAAGGACAGGGATAGGAGAAAAACTGTTTTTT. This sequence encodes CASSLRTGIGEKLFF.

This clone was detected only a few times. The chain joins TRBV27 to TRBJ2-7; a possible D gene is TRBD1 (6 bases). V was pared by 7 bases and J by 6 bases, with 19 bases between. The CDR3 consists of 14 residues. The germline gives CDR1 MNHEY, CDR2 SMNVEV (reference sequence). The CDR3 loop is CASTVGRGSIEQYF. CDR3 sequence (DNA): TGTGCCAGCACCGTGGGCAGGGGATCAATCGAGCAGTACTTC.

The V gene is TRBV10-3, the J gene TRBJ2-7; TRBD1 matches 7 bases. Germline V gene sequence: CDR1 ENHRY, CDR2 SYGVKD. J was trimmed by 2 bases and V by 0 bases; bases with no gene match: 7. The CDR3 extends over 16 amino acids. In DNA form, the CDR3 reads TGTGCCATCAGTGAGTCCCACACAGGGGTTCCCTACGAGCAGTACTTC. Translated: CAISESHTGVPYEQYF.

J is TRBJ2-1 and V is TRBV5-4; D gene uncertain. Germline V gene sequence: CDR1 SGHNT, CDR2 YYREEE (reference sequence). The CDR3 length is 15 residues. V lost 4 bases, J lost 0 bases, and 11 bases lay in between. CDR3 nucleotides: TGTGCCAGCAGCCGCGACTCCTACTCCTACAATGAGCAGTTCTTC. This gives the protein CASSRDSYSYNEQFF.

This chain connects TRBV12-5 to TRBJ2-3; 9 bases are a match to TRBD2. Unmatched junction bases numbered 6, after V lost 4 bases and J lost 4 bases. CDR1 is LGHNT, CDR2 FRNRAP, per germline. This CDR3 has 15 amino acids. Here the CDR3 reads CASGSVSGSPDTQYF. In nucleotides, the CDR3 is TGTGCTAGTGGTTCAGTTAGCGGGAGTCCAGATACGCAGTATTTT. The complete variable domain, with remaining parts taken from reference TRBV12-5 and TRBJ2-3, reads DARVTQTPRHKVTEMGQEVTMRCQPILGHNTVFWYRQTMMQGLELLAYFRNRAPLDDSGMPKDRFSAEMPDATLATLKIQPSEPRDSAVYFCASGSVSGSPDTQYFGPGTRLTVL.

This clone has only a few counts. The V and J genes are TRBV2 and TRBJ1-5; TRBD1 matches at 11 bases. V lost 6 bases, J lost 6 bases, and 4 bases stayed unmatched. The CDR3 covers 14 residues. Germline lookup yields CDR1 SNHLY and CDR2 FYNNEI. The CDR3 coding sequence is TGTGCCAGCAGCGGGACAGGGGGGGGTCAGCCCCAGCATTTT. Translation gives CASSGTGGGQPQHF.

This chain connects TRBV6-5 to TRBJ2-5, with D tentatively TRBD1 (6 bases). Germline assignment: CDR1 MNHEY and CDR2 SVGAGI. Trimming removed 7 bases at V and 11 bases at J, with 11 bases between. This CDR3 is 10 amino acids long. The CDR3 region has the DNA TGTGCCAGCAAGGGGGTACAGCAGTACTTC. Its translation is CASKGVQQYF.